This TCR beta chain originates from a study of technical replicates of blood from several donors. Libraries were prepared by immunoSEQ multiplex PCR; TCRdb keeps only in-frame clonotypes and omits some of them. The sample includes about 75,000 clones, about nine tenths of them seen just once. J lost 7 bases, V lost 4 bases, and 9 bases had no gene match. Germline V CDR1 and CDR2: SGHRS, YFSETQ. CDR3 length equals 15 residues. The TCR was taken from a human donor in good health. Some clones in this sample may be carry-over from other donors' samples. What was sequenced was T cells isolated from PBMCs. V and J are TRBV5-1 and TRBJ1-4; 8 nucleotides line up with TRBD1. The CDR3 nucleotides read TGCGCCAGCAGCGAGGGGACAGGCAGACCTGAAAAACTGTTTTTT. Translating gives CASSEGTGRPEKLFF.